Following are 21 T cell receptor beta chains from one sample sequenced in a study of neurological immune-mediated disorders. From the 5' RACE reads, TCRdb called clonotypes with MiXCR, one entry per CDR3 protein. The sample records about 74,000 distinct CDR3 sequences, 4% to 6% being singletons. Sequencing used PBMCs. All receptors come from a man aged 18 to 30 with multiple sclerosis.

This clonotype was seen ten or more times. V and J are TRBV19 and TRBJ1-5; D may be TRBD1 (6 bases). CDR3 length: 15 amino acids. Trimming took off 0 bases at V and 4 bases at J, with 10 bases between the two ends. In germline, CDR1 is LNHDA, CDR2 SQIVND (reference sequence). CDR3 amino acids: CASSIDPRGNQPQHF. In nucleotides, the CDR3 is TGTGCCAGTAGTATAGACCCCAGGGGAAATCAGCCCCAGCATTTT.

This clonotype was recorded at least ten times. The CDR3 DNA is TGCAGTGTCACTGGACAGGGTAGCAATCAGCCCCAGCATTTT. It codes for CSVTGQGSNQPQHF. V is TRBV20-1 and J is TRBJ1-5; 8 positions agree with TRBD1. This CDR3 contains 14 residues. CDR1 is DFQATT and CDR2 is SNEGSKA in the germline V gene (reference sequence). V dropped 7 bases and J dropped 0; count of bases not matched to a gene: 5.

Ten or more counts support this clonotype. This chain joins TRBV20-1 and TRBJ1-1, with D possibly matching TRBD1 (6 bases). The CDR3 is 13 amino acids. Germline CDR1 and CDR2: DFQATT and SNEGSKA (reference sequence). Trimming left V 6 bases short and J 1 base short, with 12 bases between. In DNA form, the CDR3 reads TGCAGTGCGGCTTTACAGGGGAACACTGAAGCTTTCTTT. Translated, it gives CSAALQGNTEAFF.

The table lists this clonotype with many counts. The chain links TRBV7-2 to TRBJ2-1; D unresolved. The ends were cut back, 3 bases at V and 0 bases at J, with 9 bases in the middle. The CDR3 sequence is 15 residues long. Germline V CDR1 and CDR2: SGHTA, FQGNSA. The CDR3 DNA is TGTGCCAGCAGCTTTCCCTCTGGCTCCTACAATGAGCAGTTCTTC. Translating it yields CASSFPSGSYNEQFF.

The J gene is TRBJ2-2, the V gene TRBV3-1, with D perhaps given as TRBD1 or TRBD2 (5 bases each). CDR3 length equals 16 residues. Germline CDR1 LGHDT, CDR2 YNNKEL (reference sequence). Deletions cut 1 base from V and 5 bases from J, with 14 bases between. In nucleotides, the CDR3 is TGTGCCAGCAGCCAAGGGCACGGGGCGAGAACCGGGGAGCTGTTTTTT. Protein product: CASSQGHGARTGELFF.

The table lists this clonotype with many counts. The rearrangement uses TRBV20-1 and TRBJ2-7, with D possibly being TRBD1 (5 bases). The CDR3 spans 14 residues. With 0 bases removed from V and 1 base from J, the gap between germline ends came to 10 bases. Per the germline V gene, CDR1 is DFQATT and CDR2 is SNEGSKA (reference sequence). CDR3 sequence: CSARDLRDSYEQYF. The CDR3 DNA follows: TGCAGTGCTAGAGATCTCAGGGATTCCTACGAGCAGTACTTC.

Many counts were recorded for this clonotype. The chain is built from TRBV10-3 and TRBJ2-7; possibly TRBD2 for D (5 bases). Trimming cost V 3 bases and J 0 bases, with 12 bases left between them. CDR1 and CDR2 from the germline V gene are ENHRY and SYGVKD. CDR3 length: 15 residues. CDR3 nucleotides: TGTGCCATCAGTGAAGGCATGAGGGTCTCCTACGAGCAGTACTTC. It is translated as CAISEGMRVSYEQYF.

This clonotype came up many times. Here the CDR3 DNA reads TGTGCCAGCAGTGTGACAGGGGGAGGCAATCAGCCCCAGCATTTT. Amino acid sequence: CASSVTGGGNQPQHF. The chain couples TRBV6-1 to TRBJ1-5; 9 nucleotides agree with TRBD1. Looked up from germline, CDR1 is MNHNS and CDR2 is SASEGT. The V segment lost 4 bases and the J segment 2 bases; nucleotides outside the gene matches: 3. This CDR3 is built from 15 residues.

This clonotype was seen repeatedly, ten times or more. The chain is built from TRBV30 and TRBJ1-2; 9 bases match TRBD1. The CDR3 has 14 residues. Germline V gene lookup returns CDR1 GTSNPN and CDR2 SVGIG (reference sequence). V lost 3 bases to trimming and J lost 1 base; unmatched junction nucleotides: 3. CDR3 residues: CAWRGQGSNYGYTF. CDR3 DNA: TGTGCCTGGAGAGGACAGGGGAGTAACTATGGCTACACCTTC.

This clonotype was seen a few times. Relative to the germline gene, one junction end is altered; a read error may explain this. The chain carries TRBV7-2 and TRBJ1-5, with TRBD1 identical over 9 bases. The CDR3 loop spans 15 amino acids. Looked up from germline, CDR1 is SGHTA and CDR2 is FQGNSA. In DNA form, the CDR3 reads TGTGCCAGCAGCGACAGGGGGGCAAGCAATCAGCCCCAGAATTTT. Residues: CASSDRGASNQPQNF.

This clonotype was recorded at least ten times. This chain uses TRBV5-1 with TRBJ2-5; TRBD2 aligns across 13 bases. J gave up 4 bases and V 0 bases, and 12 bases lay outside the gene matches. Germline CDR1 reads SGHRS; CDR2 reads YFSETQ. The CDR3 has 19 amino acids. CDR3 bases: TGCGCCAGCAGCTTGGGACTAGCGGGAGGTCCTACAGCAGGAGAGACCCAGTACTTC. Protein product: CASSLGLAGGPTAGETQYF.

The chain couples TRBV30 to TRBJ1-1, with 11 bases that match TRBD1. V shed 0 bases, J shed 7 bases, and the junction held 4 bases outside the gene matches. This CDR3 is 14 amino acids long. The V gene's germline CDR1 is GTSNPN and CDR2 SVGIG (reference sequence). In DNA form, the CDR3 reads TGTGCCTGGAGTGTTGGACAGGGGGCTCTTGAAGCTTTCTTT. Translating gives CAWSVGQGALEAFF.

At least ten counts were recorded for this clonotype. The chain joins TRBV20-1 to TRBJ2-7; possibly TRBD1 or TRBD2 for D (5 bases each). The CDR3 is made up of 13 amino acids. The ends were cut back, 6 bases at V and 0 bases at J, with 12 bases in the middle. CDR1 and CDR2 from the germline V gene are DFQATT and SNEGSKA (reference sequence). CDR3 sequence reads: CSAPGRYSYEQYF. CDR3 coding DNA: TGCAGTGCCCCGGGACGGTACTCCTACGAGCAGTACTTC.

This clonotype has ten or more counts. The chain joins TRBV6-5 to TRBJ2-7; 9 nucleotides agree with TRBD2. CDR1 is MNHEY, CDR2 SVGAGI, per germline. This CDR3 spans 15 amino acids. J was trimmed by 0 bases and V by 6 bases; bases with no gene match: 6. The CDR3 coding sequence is TGTGCCAGCAGACGGGCTAGCGGGATCTCCTACGAGCAGTACTTC. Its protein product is CASRRASGISYEQYF.

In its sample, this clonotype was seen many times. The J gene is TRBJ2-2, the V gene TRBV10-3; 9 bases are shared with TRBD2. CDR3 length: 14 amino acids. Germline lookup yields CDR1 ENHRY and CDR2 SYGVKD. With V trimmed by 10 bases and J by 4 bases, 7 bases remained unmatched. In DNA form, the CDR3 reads TGTGCCACCCTGGAGACTAGCGGCACCGGGGAGCTGTTTTTT. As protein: CATLETSGTGELFF.

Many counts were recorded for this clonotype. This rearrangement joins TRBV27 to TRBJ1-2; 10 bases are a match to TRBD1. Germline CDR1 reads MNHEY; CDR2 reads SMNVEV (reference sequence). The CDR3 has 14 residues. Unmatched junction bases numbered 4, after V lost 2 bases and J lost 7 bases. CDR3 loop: CASSLQGQGLGYTF. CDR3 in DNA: TGTGCCAGCAGTTTACAGGGACAGGGGCTTGGCTACACCTTC.

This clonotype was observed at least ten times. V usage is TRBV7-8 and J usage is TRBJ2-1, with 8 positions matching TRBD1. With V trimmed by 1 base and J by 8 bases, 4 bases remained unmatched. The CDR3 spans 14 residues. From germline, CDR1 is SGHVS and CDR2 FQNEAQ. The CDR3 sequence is CASSLDRGSYEQFF. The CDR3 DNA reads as TGTGCCAGCAGCTTAGACAGGGGGTCATATGAGCAGTTCTTC.

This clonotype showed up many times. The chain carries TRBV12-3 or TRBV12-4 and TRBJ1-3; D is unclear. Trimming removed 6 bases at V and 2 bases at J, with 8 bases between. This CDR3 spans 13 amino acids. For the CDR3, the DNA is TGTGCCAGCAGCCCTACAGCTGGAAACACCATATATTTT. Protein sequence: CASSPTAGNTIYF.

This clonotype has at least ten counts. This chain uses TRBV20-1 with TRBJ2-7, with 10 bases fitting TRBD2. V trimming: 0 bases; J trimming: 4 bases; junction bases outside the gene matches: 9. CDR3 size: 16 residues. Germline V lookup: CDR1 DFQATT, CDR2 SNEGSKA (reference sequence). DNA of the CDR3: TGCAGTGCTAGAGATCCAAAGGCTAGCGGGAGTTACGAGCAGTACTTC. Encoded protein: CSARDPKASGSYEQYF.

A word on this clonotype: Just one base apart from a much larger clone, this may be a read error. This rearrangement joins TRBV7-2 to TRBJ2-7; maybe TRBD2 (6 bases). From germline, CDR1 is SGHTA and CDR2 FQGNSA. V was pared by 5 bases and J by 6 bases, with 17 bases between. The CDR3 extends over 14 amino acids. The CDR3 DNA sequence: TGTGCCAGCAGCCTCGTGGGGAATAGCGGCGAGCAGTACTTC. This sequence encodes CASSLVGNSGEQYF.

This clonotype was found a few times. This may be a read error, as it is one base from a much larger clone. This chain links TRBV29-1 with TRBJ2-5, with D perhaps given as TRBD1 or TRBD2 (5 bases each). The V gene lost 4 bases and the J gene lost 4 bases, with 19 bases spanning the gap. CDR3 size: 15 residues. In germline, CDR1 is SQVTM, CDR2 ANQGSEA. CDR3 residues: CSVVSWGKGRETQYF. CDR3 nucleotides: TGCAGCGTTGTATCCTGGGGAAAGGGGAGAGAGACCCAGTACTTC.